Listed below are T cell receptor beta chains from one sample, sequenced in a study of blood T cell repertoires in COVID-19. Sequencing was performed with immunoSEQ multiplex PCR; in TCRdb, only in-frame clones are kept and a portion is missing. Among around 130,000 clones listed, around 90% were seen once. The sample comprised peripheral blood. All receptors derive from a human donor with COVID-19, enrolled during active disease. The donor label of this sample is uncertain. Both conserved end residues are part of each CDR3. Fields, in order: D gene, clone size, J gene, V gene, CDR3 DNA, CDR3 protein. D genes are given only for firm matches. Where a row states a size, it is once, few, many or the class of an expanded clone; other rows omit it.

TRBD1	-	TRBJ1-3	TRBV4-1	TGCGCCAGCAGCCACCGCCCGACAGGGAACCTGAGGAACTCTGGAAACACCATATATTTT	CASSHRPTGNLRNSGNTIYF
-	-	TRBJ2-1	TRBV21-1	TGTGCCAGACGACTAGCGGGATGTGATGAGCAGTTCTTC	CARRLAGCDEQFF
-	-	TRBJ1-2	TRBV29-1	TGCAGCGTTGCCGGTTATGGTGGCTACACCTTC	CSVAGYGGYTF
TRBD2	-	TRBJ2-6	TRBV2	TGTGCCAGCAGGGGCTTAGCGGGGGGTAACTCTGGGGCCAACGTCCTGACTTTC	CASRGLAGGNSGANVLTF
-	-	TRBJ2-2	TRBV27	TGTGCCAGCAGGTCCCAAAACACCGGGGAGCTGTTTTTT	CASRSQNTGELFF
TRBD1	-	TRBJ1-2	TRBV3-1/TRBV3-2	TGTGCCAGCAGCCAAGCCGGACTCGGGACAGAGAACTATGGCTACACCTTC	CASSQAGLGTENYGYTF
-	-	TRBJ1-5	TRBV4-1	TGCGCCAGCAGCCAAGTTATGTCCCAGCCCCAGCATTTT	CASSQVMSQPQHF
-	-	TRBJ2-6	TRBV11-1	TGTGCCAGCAGCCCCCAAACAGACTCTGGGGCCAACGTCCTGACTTTC	CASSPQTDSGANVLTF
TRBD2	-	TRBJ2-7	TRBV2	TGTGCCAGCAGGGTGGAGCGGGAGGGATACGAGCAGTACTTC	CASRVEREGYEQYF
TRBD1	once	TRBJ1-3	TRBV9	TGTGCCAGCAGCGTAGGGGCAGGGGGGTCAAACACCATATATTTT	CASSVGAGGSNTIYF
TRBD1	-	TRBJ1-1	TRBV5-1	TGCGCCAGCAGCCCCTTTCCGGGGACAGGGGCTTTCTTT	CASSPFPGTGAFF
TRBD1	few	TRBJ2-3	TRBV29-1	TGCAGCGTGATGACAGGGGGCTCGGATACGCAGTATTTT	CSVMTGGSDTQYF
TRBD1	-	TRBJ2-7	TRBV6-5	TGTGCCAGCAGCGCCGGGACAGCGGCCTACGAGCAGTACTTC	CASSAGTAAYEQYF
-	-	TRBJ2-5	TRBV12-3/TRBV12-4	TGTGCCAGCAGGCCGGAGGTGAACGAGACCCAGTACTTC	CASRPEVNETQYF
TRBD1	-	TRBJ2-7	TRBV30	TGTGCCTGGACTACCGGGACAGGGTTCCACGAGCAGTACTTC	CAWTTGTGFHEQYF
-	few	TRBJ1-4	TRBV7-9	TGTGCCAGCAGCGACCCGGGACTAGGTTTTGAAAAACTGTTTTTT	CASSDPGLGFEKLFF
-	-	TRBJ1-5	TRBV19	TGTGCCAGTAGTGACAGGTTACTTATTTGGGGCAATCAGCCCCAGCATTTT	CASSDRLLIWGNQPQHF
TRBD1	-	TRBJ1-2	TRBV5-1	TGCGCCAGCAGCCCAGGACAGGGGGCTAGGAATTATGGCTACACCTTC	CASSPGQGARNYGYTF
-	once	TRBJ1-3	TRBV29-1	TGCAGCGTTGAATGGCCCCCGGGGGGCCGAGGAAACACCATATATTTT	CSVEWPPGGRGNTIYF
-	-	TRBJ2-7	TRBV12-3/TRBV12-4	TGTGCCAGCAGTGGGGACTCGACCTACGAGCAGTACTTC	CASSGDSTYEQYF
-	-	TRBJ1-5	TRBV6-5	TGTGCCAGCAGTTACCCGCGGGGTGGACAGCCCCAGCATTTT	CASSYPRGGQPQHF
-	-	TRBJ2-3	TRBV10-3	TGTGCCATCAGGGACCTCGGGGATCATGCTAGCACAGATACGCAGTATTTT	CAIRDLGDHASTDTQYF
-	-	TRBJ1-5	TRBV5-1	TGCGCCAGCAGCTTCTCAGGATCCTTTAGCAATCAGCCCCAGCATTTT	CASSFSGSFSNQPQHF
-	-	TRBJ1-4	TRBV25-1	TGTGCCAGCAGTGCCTCCAGGGTTACAACTAATGAAAAACTGTTTTTT	CASSASRVTTNEKLFF
-	-	TRBJ2-7	TRBV5-1	TGCGCCAGCAGCTTGGTGAAGGAGCTCCACGAGCAGTACTTC	CASSLVKELHEQYF
-	-	TRBJ2-3	TRBV7-9	TGTGCCAGCAGCCCGTGGAAAGGGAGCCAACGTAGCACAGATACGCAGTATTTT	CASSPWKGSQRSTDTQYF
TRBD1	-	TRBJ1-1	TRBV2	TGTGCCAGCAGGAACGGACAGGGGGCGGGCACTGAAGCTTTCTTT	CASRNGQGAGTEAFF
TRBD1	-	TRBJ1-6	TRBV19	TGTGCCAGTACTAAGGACAGGAGCTCCTATAATTCACCCCTCCACTTT	CASTKDRSSYNSPLHF
-	-	TRBJ2-1	TRBV11-3	TGTGCCAGCAGCCCTATCCCCAGCGGGCCCTGGGATGAGCAGTTCTTC	CASSPIPSGPWDEQFF
-	-	TRBJ1-1	TRBV5-1	TGCGCCAGCAGCCCCCTCACACAGAACACTGAAGCTTTCTTT	CASSPLTQNTEAFF
-	-	TRBJ1-6	TRBV6-5	TGTGCCAGCAGTTTGGGGGGGAATTCACCCCTCCACTTT	CASSLGGNSPLHF
-	-	TRBJ1-2	TRBV29-1	TGCAGCGTCGACAGGAATAACTATGGCTACACCTTC	CSVDRNNYGYTF
-	-	TRBJ2-7	TRBV3-1/TRBV3-2	TGTGCCAGCAGGGCAAGGGACGGGAAGGGGGTCTACGAGCAGTACTTC	CASRARDGKGVYEQYF
TRBD1	once	TRBJ1-1	TRBV5-4	TGTGCCAGCAGCTCGGACAGGGAGTCCACTGAAGCTTTCTTT	CASSSDRESTEAFF
-	-	TRBJ2-3	TRBV5-1	TGCGCCAGCAGCTTGGACAGGGTAGAGGATACGCAGTATTTT	CASSLDRVEDTQYF
-	-	TRBJ2-5	TRBV5-1	TGCGCCAGCAGCTTGGTAGGCAGGGGATCCGAGACCCAGTACTTC	CASSLVGRGSETQYF
-	-	TRBJ1-1	TRBV4-1	TGCGCCAGCAGCCAAGATTTCCCCCGTAACACTGAAGCTTTCTTT	CASSQDFPRNTEAFF
TRBD1	-	TRBJ2-7	TRBV6-5	TGTGCCAGCAGTTACCCCCCGGGACAGGGGAACGAGCAGTACTTC	CASSYPPGQGNEQYF
TRBD2	-	TRBJ2-1	TRBV7-3	TGTGCCAGCAGCTTAATTTCCGGGAGGAGAGATGAGCAGTTCTTC	CASSLISGRRDEQFF
-	-	TRBJ2-6	TRBV5-4	TGTGCCAGCAGCCCCCGTGGGGGAGGGGGGTCTGGGGCCAACGTCCTGACTTTC	CASSPRGGGGSGANVLTF
-	-	TRBJ2-7	TRBV12-3/TRBV12-4	TGTGCCAGCAGTTTTGCGTACGAGCAGTACTTC	CASSFAYEQYF